Here is one T cell receptor beta chain with its context. As yet, its antigen is unknown. These data belong to a study of shared clonotypes between healthy human individuals. Study at large: Contributing individuals were two females and a few males aged 18 to 49. The study's findings and limits: Sequencing depth was expected to affect clonotype sharing among donors.

TCRdb's table, derived via immunoSEQ multiplex PCR, lists solely in-frame clones and lacks some. The sample holds 2 million to 2.5 million clones; around 95% are singletons and the top ten take 0.13%. The V end was cut by 7 bases, the J end by 6 bases, with 12 bases between. Per the germline V gene, CDR1 is SGHTA and CDR2 is FQGNSA. The CDR3 loop spans 13 amino acids. This chain uses TRBV7-2 with TRBJ2-2; D unclear. The sample comprised naive CD4+ T cells sorted from blood. Subset of the sample: CD45RA+ positively selected. The receptor's source is a man aged 18 to 35 in good health. The chain's CDR3 is CASTILTSGELFF. In nucleotides, the CDR3 is TGTGCCAGCACCATTTTGACATCCGGGGAGCTGTTTTTT.